This is a list of T cell receptor beta chains from one sample in a study of cytomegalovirus exposure and HLA in healthy donors. The data were produced by immunoSEQ multiplex PCR, yet TCRdb's version contains in-frame clones alone and is incomplete. The data show some 120,000 clones, around three quarters seen once. Sample: PBMCs. The source is a woman between 18 and 29 years old in good health and CMV-seropositive. Each CDR3 is given without its conserved first and last residue.

TRBV2	ASSVDSLTEAF
TRBV28	ASSLSSVTYEQY
TRBV2	ASSPTREGEQY
TRBV4-1	ASSLAGSYEQY
TRBV15	ATSRLFGGSSYEQY
TRBV6-5	ASSLQGSQPQH
TRBV6-5	ASSSGQGSTEAF
TRBV15	ATSRALTGNEKLF
TRBV5-1	ASSLSGGQSSYNEQF
TRBV4-1	ASSQDGGAGLNTGELF
TRBV5-4	ASSSSGRYYEQY
TRBV7-3	VSSPWGTSGSGDTQY
TRBV6-5	ASSQPRGEQF
TRBV30	AWSVSYEQY
TRBV10-2	ASSELAWGHLNTEAF
TRBV28	ASRQGANTEAF
TRBV6-5	ASSVVLGGSEEQF
TRBV5-1	ASSLRLVDGEQY
TRBV28	ASSRRNGYT
TRBV6-6	ASSYSFGAAF
TRBV5-1	ASSLRGGDGYT
TRBV7-6	ASSLGWGRRSNEQF
TRBV7-9	ASRGESGNLSAGQF
TRBV5-1	ASSPGLAGQTYNEQF
TRBV6-5	ASSRVILYEQY
TRBV20-1	SASGRAQF
TRBV7-9	ASSFSSTKETQY
TRBV18	ASSPPGSYRETEAF
TRBV5-4	ASSQDRRREATNEKLF
TRBV7-9	ASSQGQTSSYEQY
TRBV4-1	ASSQPRTGGRDEQY
TRBV27	ASKGGQGPNQPQH
TRBV10-2	ASSLGRDRPNQPQH
TRBV30	AWSVGGDGYT
TRBV7-3	ASSLRAGSSYNEQF
TRBV6-1	ASSERQAYEQY
TRBV9	ASSVGGTGPYEQY
TRBV27	ASRILGSSYNEQF
TRBV19	ASSRTQVGYT
TRBV5-1	ASSFRPGQGASIDGYT
TRBV28	ASSKLDRLAKNIQY
TRBV5-4	ASSTTGTYEQY
TRBV28	ASSFRDRNNSPLH
TRBV11-2	ASSLDLGGATEAF
TRBV6-1	ASSDQTPSGLPYEQY
TRBV19	ASSISGNQPQH
TRBV10-2	ASSGTGEMYEQY
TRBV6-5	ASSLMRGNEQY
TRBV5-1	ASDNLAGGGNEQF
TRBV13	ASSSHGLAGGPRGTQY
TRBV19	ASSTSRGVLAKNIQY
TRBV27	ASSPGQGGTEAF